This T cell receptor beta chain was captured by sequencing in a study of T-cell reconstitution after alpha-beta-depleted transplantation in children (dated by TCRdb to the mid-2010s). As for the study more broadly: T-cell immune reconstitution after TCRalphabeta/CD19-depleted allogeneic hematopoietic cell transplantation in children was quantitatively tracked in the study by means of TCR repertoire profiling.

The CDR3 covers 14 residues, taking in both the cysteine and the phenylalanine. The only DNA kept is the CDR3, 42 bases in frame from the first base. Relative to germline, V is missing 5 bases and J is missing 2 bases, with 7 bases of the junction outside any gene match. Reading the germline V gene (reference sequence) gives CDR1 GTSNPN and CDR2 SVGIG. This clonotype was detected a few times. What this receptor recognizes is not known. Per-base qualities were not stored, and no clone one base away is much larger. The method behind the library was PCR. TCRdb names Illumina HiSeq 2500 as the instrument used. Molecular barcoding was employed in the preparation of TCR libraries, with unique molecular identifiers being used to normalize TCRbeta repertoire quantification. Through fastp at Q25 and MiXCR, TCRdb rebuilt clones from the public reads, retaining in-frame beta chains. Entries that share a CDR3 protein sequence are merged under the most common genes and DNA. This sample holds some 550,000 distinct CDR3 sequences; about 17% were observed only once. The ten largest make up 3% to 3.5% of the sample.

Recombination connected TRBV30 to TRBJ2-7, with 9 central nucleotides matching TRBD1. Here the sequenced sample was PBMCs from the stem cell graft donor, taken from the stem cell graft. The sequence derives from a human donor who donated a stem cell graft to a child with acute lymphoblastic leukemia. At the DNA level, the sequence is TGTGCCTGGGGGGTACAGGGGGCAACCTACGAGCAGTACTTC. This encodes CAWGVQGATYEQYF.